These 8 T cell receptor beta chains were all obtained from the same sample, sequenced in a study of shared clonotypes between healthy human individuals. Data came from immunoSEQ multiplex PCR; TCRdb stores just in-frame clones and leaves some out. The sample holds some 530,000 clones, roughly 80% seen once. The sample consisted of PBMCs. These receptors all come from a woman between 40 and 50 years old in good health. Some clones in this sample may be carry-over from other donors' samples.

The chain recombines TRBV28 with TRBJ2-2; unclear D gene. From germline, CDR1 is MDHEN and CDR2 SYDVKM. This CDR3 is built from 15 residues. V was pared by 5 bases and J by 1 base, with 11 bases between. CDR3: CASSENFQNTGELFF. CDR3 nucleotides: TGTGCCAGCAGTGAGAACTTCCAGAACACCGGGGAGCTGTTTTTT.

There are a few counts of this clone. The chain is built from TRBV28 and TRBJ1-2; D remains unclear. V was clipped by 8 bases and J by 6 bases, with 13 bases between them. This CDR3 is built from 12 residues. From germline, CDR1 is MDHEN and CDR2 SYDVKM. The CDR3 bases are TGTGCCAGCGGAGAGGCAGTTAATGGCTACACCTTC. Translating gives CASGEAVNGYTF.

The V and J genes are TRBV28 and TRBJ1-4, with TRBD1 identical over 9 bases. The ends lost 5 bases at V and 8 bases at J; junction bases unmatched: 9. CDR1 is MDHEN and CDR2 is SYDVKM in the germline V gene. This CDR3 is built from 15 residues. The CDR3 spells CASSPPGQGGEKLFF. Here the CDR3 DNA reads TGTGCCAGCAGTCCCCCGGGACAGGGTGGAGAAAAACTGTTTTTT.

Comments on this clone: A far larger clone is one nucleotide away, so this likely arose from a read error. The identical CDR3 is also encoded by other nucleotide sequences in the sample. This chain links TRBV11-1 with TRBJ2-5; a weak D match, TRBD2 (5 bases). CDR1 is SGHAT, CDR2 FQDESV, per germline (reference sequence). The CDR3 is 14 residues long. The chain's CDR3 is CASSRLANQETQYF. As DNA, the CDR3 is TGTGCCAGCAGCCGTCTAGCTAACCAAGAAACCCAGTACTTC.

This chain uses TRBV7-2 with TRBJ1-3; the D gene is possibly TRBD1 (6 bases). The CDR3 spans 14 residues. Trimming shortened V by 5 bases and J by 1 base, and 9 bases separated the two germline ends. Per the germline V gene, CDR1 is SGHTA and CDR2 is FQGNSA. CDR3 protein: CASSDTGSGNTIYF. DNA of the CDR3: TGTGCCAGCAGCGATACAGGGTCTGGAAACACCATATATTTT.

The rearrangement joins TRBV28 to TRBJ1-3, with D perhaps TRBD1 (5 bases). The V end lost 6 bases, the J end lost 4 bases, and 19 bases lay between the germline ends. This CDR3 is 16 amino acids long. Germline CDR1 is MDHEN and CDR2 is SYDVKM. CDR3 DNA sequence: TGTGCCAGCAGCCTGCCCCCGGGGGTGGCAGGAAACACCATATATTTT. Amino acid sequence: CASSLPPGVAGNTIYF.

The chain has TRBV10-3 and TRBJ2-7; D possibly corresponds to TRBD2 (5 bases). Germline V CDR1 and CDR2: ENHRY, SYGVKD. This CDR3 spans 13 amino acids. V lost 0 bases to trimming and J lost 12 bases, with 15 bases between them. CDR3 in DNA: TGTGCCATCAGTGAGTCGGAGGTCCTCGGCCCGTACTTC. Translating gives CAISESEVLGPYF.

As to this clone: It is likely a read error: a sequence one base away is far more abundant. This CDR3 is also generated by other DNA sequences in the sample. The gene calls are TRBV30 and TRBJ1-2, with D unclear. The CDR3 consists of 11 residues. From germline, CDR1 is GTSNPN and CDR2 SVGIG (reference sequence). V was trimmed by 5 bases and J by 8 bases, leaving 12 bases between them. This CDR3 reads CAWGPSRGYTF. In nucleotides, the CDR3 is TGTGCCTGGGGGCCCTCCCGGGGCTACACCTTC. The variable domain in full, with the rest retrieved from reference TRBV30 and TRBJ1-2, is SQTIHQWPATLVQPVGSPLSLECTVEGTSNPNLYWYRQAAGRGLQLLFYSVGIGQISSEVPQNLSASRPQDRQFILSSKKLLLSDSGFYLCAWGPSRGYTFGSGTRLTVV.